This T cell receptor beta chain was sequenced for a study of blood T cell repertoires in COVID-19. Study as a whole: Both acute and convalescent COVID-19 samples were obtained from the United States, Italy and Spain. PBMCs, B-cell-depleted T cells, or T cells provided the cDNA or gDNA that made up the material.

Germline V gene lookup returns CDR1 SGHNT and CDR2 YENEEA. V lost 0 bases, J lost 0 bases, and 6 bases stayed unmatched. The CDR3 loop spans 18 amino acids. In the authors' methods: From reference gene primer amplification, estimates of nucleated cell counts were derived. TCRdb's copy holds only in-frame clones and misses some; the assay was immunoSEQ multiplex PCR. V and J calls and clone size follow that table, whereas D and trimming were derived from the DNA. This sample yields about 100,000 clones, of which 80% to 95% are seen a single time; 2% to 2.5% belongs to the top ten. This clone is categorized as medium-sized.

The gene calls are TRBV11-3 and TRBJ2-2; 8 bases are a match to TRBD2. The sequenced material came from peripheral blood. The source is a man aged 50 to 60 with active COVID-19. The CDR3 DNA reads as TGTGCCAGCAGCTTAGATGTAGCGGGGCGCACGAACACCGGGGAGCTGTTTTTT. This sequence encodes CASSLDVAGRTNTGELFF.